A single sample gave rise to the 22 T cell receptor beta chains below, sequenced in a study of glioma-infiltrating T cells. Amplification of TCR alpha and beta CDR3 regions from RNA used iRepertoire nested multiplex PCR. TCRdb used MiXCR to reprocess the multiplex PCR reads, holding one entry per CDR3 protein. The table shows about 89,000 distinct CDR3 sequences, with around 23% occurring only once. The material sequenced was glioma tissue, nonneoplastic brain tissue, or PBMCs (not recorded which). These receptors all stem from a human donor with low-grade glioma or glioblastoma, undergoing nonglioma brain surgery, or in good health (not recorded which).

CDR3 sequence reads: CASSLGDRSEKLFF. In DNA form, the CDR3 reads TGTGCCAGCAGCTTAGGGGACAGGAGCGAAAAACTGTTTTTT. V usage is TRBV7-9 and J usage is TRBJ1-4; 8 bases map to TRBD1. CDR1 and CDR2 (germline): SEHNR, FQNEAQ (reference sequence). This CDR3 contains 14 residues. V lost 1 base and J lost 8; bases outside the gene matches: 3.

The chain employs TRBV6-2 or TRBV6-3 and TRBJ2-1, with D tentatively TRBD2 (6 bases). Trimming took 6 bases from V and 8 from J, leaving 20 bases between them. This CDR3 has 15 residues. CDR1 MNHEY and CDR2 SVGEGT come from the germline V gene. This CDR3 is CASRVRLDPSYEQFF. CDR3 in DNA: TGTGCCAGCAGGGTAAGACTAGACCCCTCCTATGAGCAGTTCTTC.

The sample holds many counts of this clonotype. This chain uses TRBV28 with TRBJ1-2; 7 bases align to TRBD1. The germline CDR1 and CDR2 sequences are MDHEN and SYDVKM. J gave up 3 bases and V 10 bases, and 11 bases lay outside the gene matches. CDR3 length equals 14 residues. The CDR3 region is CAIHRGTTDYGYTF. CDR3 sequence (DNA): TGTGCCATCCACAGGGGTACGACAGACTATGGCTACACCTTC.

Comments on this clonotype: The junction shows a germline mismatch at one end, possibly a read error. This chain links TRBV20-1 with TRBJ1-1, with D maybe TRBD1 (6 bases). Germline V gene data show CDR1 as DFQATT and CDR2 as SNEGSKA (reference sequence). The CDR3 extends over 15 amino acids. The CDR3 here is CSAGGQGMMNTEAFF. The DNA for the CDR3 is TGCAGTGCTGGGGGGCAGGGGATGATGAACACCGAAGCTTTCTTT.

This clonotype has at least ten counts. The genes are TRBV10-3 and TRBJ1-2, with D perhaps TRBD1 (5 bases). The germline gives CDR1 ENHRY, CDR2 SYGVKD. V dropped 5 bases and J dropped 2 bases, with 9 bases sitting between them. The CDR3 spans 13 residues. Here the CDR3 reads CAISMDKNYGYTF. In DNA, the CDR3 is TGTGCCATCAGTATGGACAAGAACTATGGCTACACCTTC.

There are many counts of this clonotype. The chain couples TRBV28 to TRBJ2-3; 11 bases align to TRBD2. This CDR3 has 15 amino acids. The V gene end was trimmed by 10 bases and the J gene end by 2 bases; junction bases not matched to a gene: 8. Germline lookup yields CDR1 MDHEN and CDR2 SYDVKM. CDR3 region: CATSGLADYTDTQYF. DNA for the CDR3: TGTGCCACTTCGGGACTAGCGGATTACACAGATACGCAGTATTTT. The full variable domain, rest sourced from reference TRBV28 and TRBJ2-3, is DVKVTQSSRYLVKRTGEKVFLECVQDMDHENMFWYRQDPGLGLRLIYFSYDVKMKEKGDIPEGYSVSREKKERFSLILESASTNQTSMYLCATSGLADYTDTQYFGPGTRLTVL.

The chain has TRBV29-1 and TRBJ2-1; perhaps TRBD2 as D (7 bases). This CDR3 is built from 15 residues. V lost 1 base to trimming and J lost 7 bases, with 17 bases between them. The germline gives CDR1 SQVTM, CDR2 ANQGSEA. CDR3 loop: CSVEGGRGAGNEQFF. CDR3 bases: TGCAGCGTTGAAGGGGGGAGGGGGGCCGGGAATGAGCAGTTCTTC.

V gene TRBV12-3 or TRBV12-4 combines with J gene TRBJ2-3; TRBD2 is a possible D gene (6 bases). With 5 bases removed from V and 4 bases from J, the gap between germline ends came to 13 bases. The CDR3 covers 14 residues. CDR3 sequence (DNA): TGTGCCAGCAGTCCCACGGAGGGCCCAGATACGCAGTATTTT. Protein sequence: CASSPTEGPDTQYF.

V and J are TRBV3-1 and TRBJ1-2; 7 nucleotides align to TRBD1. The junction had 10 bases not matched to a gene; V was cut back by 5 bases and J by 10 bases. The CDR3 extends over 13 amino acids. The germline gives CDR1 LGHDT, CDR2 YNNKEL (reference sequence). The CDR3 spells CASSKTHRGVYTF. CDR3 in DNA: TGTGCCAGCAGCAAAACTCACAGGGGAGTCTACACCTTC.

This clonotype has ten or more counts. This rearrangement joins TRBV28 to TRBJ1-2; D gene unclear. The germline V gene encodes CDR1 MDHEN and CDR2 SYDVKM. Deletions cut 8 bases from V and 6 bases from J, with 13 bases between. This CDR3 has 12 residues. This CDR3 reads CASCTGRDGYTF. CDR3 DNA: TGTGCCAGCTGCACTGGGAGGGATGGCTACACCTTC.

This clonotype has a handful of counts. The chain links TRBV7-9 to TRBJ2-3, with a weak D call TRBD2 (6 bases). From germline, CDR1 is SEHNR and CDR2 FQNEAQ (reference sequence). The CDR3 totals 13 residues. The V and J ends lost 11 bases and 5 bases respectively, with 17 bases between them. CDR3 protein: CAGRWGVEDTQYF. The CDR3 nucleotides are TGTGCCGGGAGGTGGGGCGTCGAAGATACGCAGTATTTT.

A remark on this clonotype: Just one base apart from a much larger clone, this may be a read error. The CDR3 bases are TGTGCCAGCTCCCCCGGGACAGCGAACCCCTACGAGCAGTACTTC. Amino acid sequence: CASSPGTANPYEQYF. The J gene is TRBJ2-7, the V gene TRBV18; 7 nucleotides agree with TRBD1. Germline V CDR1 and CDR2: KGHSH, LQKENI. The CDR3 covers 15 residues. V lost 6 bases, J lost 2 bases, and 10 bases stayed unmatched.

This clonotype has a handful of counts. The V call is TRBV29-1, the J call TRBJ2-7, with a tentative D call TRBD2 (5 bases). Germline V gives CDR1 SQVTM, CDR2 ANQGSEA. This CDR3 is built from 15 residues. Trimming cost V 2 bases and J 0 bases, with 14 bases left between them. CDR3 loop: CSVESADSSSYEQYF. CDR3 sequence (DNA): TGCAGCGTTGAATCCGCGGACTCAAGCTCCTACGAGCAGTACTTC.

The chain couples TRBV29-1 to TRBJ1-1; 10 nucleotides agree with TRBD1. The V segment lost 5 bases and the J segment 1 base; nucleotides outside the gene matches: 1. There are 13 residues in the CDR3. Germline V gene data show CDR1 as SQVTM and CDR2 as ANQGSEA. This chain's CDR3 is CSVRDRGNTEAFF. CDR3 sequence (DNA): TGCAGCGTTAGGGACAGGGGGAACACTGAAGCTTTCTTT.

This clonotype showed up just a few times. The chain carries TRBV11-2 and TRBJ2-1; TRBD2 matches 12 bases. V lost 4 bases, J lost 10 bases, and 14 bases stayed unmatched. The CDR3 covers 17 residues. Germline lookup yields CDR1 SGHAT and CDR2 FQNNGV. CDR3 sequence: CASSYGDLAGGPREQFF. The CDR3 nucleotides read TGTGCCAGCAGCTACGGCGATCTAGCGGGAGGGCCCCGGGAGCAGTTCTTC.

This clonotype was observed many times. The J gene is TRBJ1-5, the V gene TRBV12-3 or TRBV12-4; D is unresolved. The CDR3 extends over 14 amino acids. Trimming removed 3 bases at V and 0 bases at J, with 6 bases between. CDR3: CASSLTYSNQPQHF. CDR3 coding DNA: TGTGCCAGCAGTTTGACGTATAGCAATCAGCCCCAGCATTTT.

This clonotype appeared once. This sequence may be a read error, since a much larger clone differs from it by one base. This sequence joins TRBV4-2 and TRBJ2-1; TRBD2 aligns across 12 bases. Germline CDR1 reads LGHNA; CDR2 reads YNFKEQ. The CDR3 totals 16 residues. V shed 5 bases and J 2 bases; nucleotides not matched to a gene: 4. CDR3 amino acids: CASSVRTSGTYNEQFF. In DNA, the CDR3 is TGTGCCAGCAGCGTCCGGACTAGCGGGACCTACAATGAGCAGTTCTTC.

This clonotype has ten or more counts. The V and J genes are TRBV7-2 and TRBJ2-7; 10 nucleotides match TRBD1. CDR3 length equals 15 residues. Per the germline V gene, CDR1 is SGHTA and CDR2 is FQGNSA. Trimming cost V 5 bases and J 3 bases; bases outside gene matches: 7. The CDR3 DNA sequence: TGTGCCAGCAGCGTAAGGACAGGGGGTATCTACGAGCAGTACTTC. It yields the protein CASSVRTGGIYEQYF.

Comments on this clonotype: Being one base from a much bigger clone, this may be a read error. The CDR3 does not close with the conserved phenylalanine or tryptophan, likely indicating a read error. The chain couples TRBV19 to TRBJ1-6, with D perhaps TRBD1 (5 bases). The germline CDR1 and CDR2 sequences are LNHDA and SQIVND (reference sequence). CDR3 length equals 14 residues. The V and J ends lost 5 bases and 7 bases respectively, with 12 bases between them. Written as DNA, the CDR3 is TGTGCCAGTAGTCTTAGACAGCAGAATTCACCCCTCCACCTT. Encoded protein: CASSLRQQNSPLHL.

In its sample, this clonotype was seen many times. This rearrangement joins TRBV18 to TRBJ1-5, with 7 bases that match TRBD1. Germline CDR1 reads KGHSH; CDR2 reads LQKENI. This CDR3 has 15 amino acids. V lost 6 bases to trimming and J lost 4 bases; unmatched junction nucleotides: 9. CDR3 sequence (DNA): TGTGCCAGCTCCCCAGAGACAGGGCTTAATCAGCCCCAGCATTTT. This codes for CASSPETGLNQPQHF.

This clonotype was observed at least ten times. The gene calls are TRBV7-2 and TRBJ1-3; 7 nucleotides agree with TRBD1. V trimming: 4 bases; J trimming: 4 bases; junction bases outside the gene matches: 7. Germline V lookup: CDR1 SGHTA, CDR2 FQGNSA. This CDR3 contains 15 residues. CDR3 residues: CASSSTGTVGNTIYF. The DNA for the CDR3 is TGTGCCAGCAGCTCTACCGGGACAGTGGGAAACACCATATATTTT.

This clonotype was recorded a few times. The V and J genes are TRBV14 and TRBJ1-1; D not certain. Between the trimmed V and J ends, which lost 0 bases and 5 bases, there was a span of 7 bases. Per germline, CDR1 SGHDN and CDR2 FVKESK. The CDR3 length is 13 residues. In DNA form, the CDR3 reads TGTGCCAGCAGCCAAGAAAAGTATACTGAAGCTTTCTTT. Translation: CASSQEKYTEAFF.